This is a list of T cell receptor beta chains from one sample in a study of Graves' ophthalmopathy and Graves' hyperthyroidism. TCRdb re-derived calls from the multiplex PCR reads in MiXCR, one entry per CDR3 protein. The top ten hold around 6.6% of the sample, which has a few hundred thousand distinct CDR3 sequences, about 16% seen once. The sequenced sample consisted of peripheral blood. The receptors shown here come from a woman aged 18 to 35 with stable Graves' hyperthyroidism. Both conserved end residues are part of each CDR3. The D gene is left open where the match is weak. Expanded clones get a size class; other rows say once, few or many, or leave the size out.

clone_size: many; cdr3_length: 16; d_call: NA; j_call: TRBJ2-2; v_call: TRBV19; cdr3_aa: CASSIAGGMNTGELFF; cdr3_nt: TGTGCCAGTAGTATAGCAGGGGGGATGAACACCGGGGAGCTGTTTTTT
clone_size: NA; cdr3_length: 12; d_call: NA; j_call: TRBJ1-1; v_call: TRBV29-1; cdr3_aa: CSVPRGGVEAFF; cdr3_nt: TGCAGCGTTCCCCGGGGAGGGGTTGAAGCTTTCTTT
clone_size: many; cdr3_length: 14; d_call: TRBD1; j_call: TRBJ1-5; v_call: TRBV6-1; cdr3_aa: CASSGNGQGQPQHF; cdr3_nt: TGTGCCAGCAGTGGAAACGGACAGGGACAGCCCCAGCATTTT
clone_size: many; cdr3_length: 13; d_call: NA; j_call: TRBJ1-2; v_call: TRBV20-1; cdr3_aa: CSARTRTNYGYTF; cdr3_nt: TGCAGTGCTAGAACTCGGACGAACTATGGCTACACCTTC
clone_size: many; cdr3_length: 15; d_call: TRBD1; j_call: TRBJ1-1; v_call: TRBV6-5; cdr3_aa: CASPRDRGMNTEAFF; cdr3_nt: TGTGCCAGCCCCCGGGACAGGGGAATGAACACTGAAGCTTTCTTT
clone_size: many; cdr3_length: 12; d_call: NA; j_call: TRBJ1-1; v_call: TRBV15; cdr3_aa: CATSIRAREAFF; cdr3_nt: TGTGCCACCAGCATCAGGGCCAGGGAAGCTTTCTTT
clone_size: many; cdr3_length: 13; d_call: NA; j_call: TRBJ2-5; v_call: TRBV2; cdr3_aa: CASNDRMGETQYF; cdr3_nt: TGTGCCAGCAACGACAGGATGGGAGAGACCCAGTACTTC
clone_size: many; cdr3_length: 14; d_call: TRBD1; j_call: TRBJ2-7; v_call: TRBV24-1; cdr3_aa: CATRLDRATYEQYF; cdr3_nt: TGTGCCACCAGGCTTGACAGGGCCACCTACGAGCAGTACTTC
clone_size: many; cdr3_length: 15; d_call: NA; j_call: TRBJ1-1; v_call: TRBV7-2; cdr3_aa: CASSLTTGTSLEAFF; cdr3_nt: TGTGCCAGCAGTCTTACAACAGGGACGTCTCTTGAAGCTTTCTTT
clone_size: NA; cdr3_length: 15; d_call: TRBD1; j_call: TRBJ1-5; v_call: TRBV6-2/TRBV6-3; cdr3_aa: CASSSYRGRNQPQHF; cdr3_nt: TGTGCCAGCAGTTCCTACAGGGGACGCAATCAGCCCCAGCATTTT
clone_size: NA; cdr3_length: 15; d_call: NA; j_call: TRBJ1-2; v_call: TRBV6-1; cdr3_aa: CASSRNGGASYGYTF; cdr3_nt: TGTGCCAGCAGTCGGAACGGGGGCGCGAGCTATGGCTACACCTTC
clone_size: many; cdr3_length: 13; d_call: TRBD1; j_call: TRBJ1-1; v_call: TRBV12-3/TRBV12-4; cdr3_aa: CASRGQGIRQAFF; cdr3_nt: TGTGCCAGCAGGGGACAGGGGATAAGGCAAGCTTTCTTT
clone_size: few; cdr3_length: 14; d_call: TRBD2; j_call: TRBJ2-7; v_call: TRBV19; cdr3_aa: CASNSGGGSYEQYF; cdr3_nt: TGTGCCAGTAACTCGGGGGGAGGCTCCTACGAGCAGTACTTC
clone_size: few; cdr3_length: 15; d_call: TRBD1; j_call: TRBJ2-7; v_call: TRBV5-5; cdr3_aa: CASSSPGTGVGKQYF; cdr3_nt: TGTGCCAGCAGCAGCCCCGGGACAGGGGTAGGGAAGCAGTACTTC
clone_size: many; cdr3_length: 14; d_call: NA; j_call: TRBJ2-5; v_call: TRBV18; cdr3_aa: CASSPRTAQETQYF; cdr3_nt: TGTGCCAGCTCACCAAGGACAGCACAAGAGACCCAGTACTTC
clone_size: many; cdr3_length: 11; d_call: NA; j_call: TRBJ1-6; v_call: TRBV12-3/TRBV12-4; cdr3_aa: CASSLSSPLHF; cdr3_nt: TGTGCCAGCAGTTTATCCTCCCCCCTCCACTTT
clone_size: NA; cdr3_length: 13; d_call: NA; j_call: TRBJ1-2; v_call: TRBV28; cdr3_aa: CASTLDTNYGYTF; cdr3_nt: TGTGCCAGCACCCTGGATACTAACTATGGCTACACCTTC
clone_size: NA; cdr3_length: 11; d_call: NA; j_call: TRBJ2-5; v_call: TRBV7-2; cdr3_aa: CAISSVETQYF; cdr3_nt: TGTGCCATCAGCTCGGTGGAGACCCAGTACTTC
clone_size: many; cdr3_length: 14; d_call: NA; j_call: TRBJ1-5; v_call: TRBV5-1; cdr3_aa: CASSLVGGKQPQHF; cdr3_nt: TGCGCCAGCAGCTTGGTCGGGGGAAAACAGCCCCAGCATTTT
clone_size: many; cdr3_length: 17; d_call: TRBD1; j_call: TRBJ1-5; v_call: TRBV7-8; cdr3_aa: CASSPRGQGSYNQPQHF; cdr3_nt: TGTGCCAGCAGCCCAAGGGGGCAGGGGAGTTACAATCAGCCCCAGCATTTT
clone_size: many; cdr3_length: 15; d_call: NA; j_call: TRBJ1-1; v_call: TRBV12-3/TRBV12-4; cdr3_aa: CASRFRGYRMAEAFF; cdr3_nt: TGTGCCAGCAGGTTTAGGGGTTACAGAATGGCTGAAGCTTTCTTT
clone_size: many; cdr3_length: 16; d_call: TRBD1; j_call: TRBJ2-5; v_call: TRBV7-9; cdr3_aa: CASSLGGQGSRETQYF; cdr3_nt: TGTGCCAGCAGCTTAGGTGGACAGGGGAGTCGAGAGACCCAGTACTTC